This TCR beta chain is drawn from a study of beta chain features in type 1 diabetes. About the research overall: The patient and healthy donor groups were comparable for age, gender and cell yields.

V was clipped by 11 bases and J by 4 bases, with 17 bases between them. CDR3 length equals 14 residues. Germline V lookup: CDR1 LGHNT, CDR2 FRNRAP. Since all of the isolated RNA was reverse transcribed, expressed TCRB transcripts were what got sequenced. Produced via immunoSEQ multiplex PCR; TCRdb's table is partial and in-frame only. The sample consists of 350,000 or so clones, 20% of them appearing once. Sequenced material: naive CD4+ T cells from blood. This receptor was obtained from a woman between 18 and 29 years old in good health. This chain uses TRBV12-5 with TRBJ2-2; TRBD1 is a possible D gene (6 bases). CDR3 sequence reads: CACEDRIGTGELFF. CDR3 DNA sequence: TGTGCTTGCGAGGACAGAATCGGCACCGGGGAGCTGTTTTTT.